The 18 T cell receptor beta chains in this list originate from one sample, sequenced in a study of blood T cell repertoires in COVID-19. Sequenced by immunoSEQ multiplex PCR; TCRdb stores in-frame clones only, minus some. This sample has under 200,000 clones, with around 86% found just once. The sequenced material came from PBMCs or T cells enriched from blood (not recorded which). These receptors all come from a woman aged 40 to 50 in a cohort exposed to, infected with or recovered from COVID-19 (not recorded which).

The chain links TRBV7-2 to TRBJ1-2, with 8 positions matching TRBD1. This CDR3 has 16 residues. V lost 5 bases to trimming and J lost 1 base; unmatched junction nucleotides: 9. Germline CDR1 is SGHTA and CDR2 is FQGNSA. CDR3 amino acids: CASSPPPTGDNYGYTF. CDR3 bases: TGTGCCAGCAGCCCCCCCCCGACAGGGGATAACTATGGCTACACCTTC.

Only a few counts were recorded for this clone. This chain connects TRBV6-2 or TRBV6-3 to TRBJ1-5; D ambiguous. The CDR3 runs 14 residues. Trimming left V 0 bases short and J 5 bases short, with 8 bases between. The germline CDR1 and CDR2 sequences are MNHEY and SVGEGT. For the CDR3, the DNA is TGTGCCAGCAGTTACTCGAATCTAGATCAGCCCCAGCATTTT. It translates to CASSYSNLDQPQHF.

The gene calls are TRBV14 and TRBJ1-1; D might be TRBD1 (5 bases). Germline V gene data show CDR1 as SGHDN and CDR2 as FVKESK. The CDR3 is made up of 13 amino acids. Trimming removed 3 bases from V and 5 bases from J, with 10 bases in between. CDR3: CASSHGPGTEAFF. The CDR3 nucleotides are TGTGCCAGCAGCCACGGCCCAGGGACTGAAGCTTTCTTT.

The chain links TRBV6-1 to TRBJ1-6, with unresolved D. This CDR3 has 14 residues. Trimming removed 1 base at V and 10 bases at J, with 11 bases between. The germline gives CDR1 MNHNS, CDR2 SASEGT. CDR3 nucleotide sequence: TGTGCCAGCAGTGAAGGGAGCAGAGGATCACCCCTCCACTTT. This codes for CASSEGSRGSPLHF.

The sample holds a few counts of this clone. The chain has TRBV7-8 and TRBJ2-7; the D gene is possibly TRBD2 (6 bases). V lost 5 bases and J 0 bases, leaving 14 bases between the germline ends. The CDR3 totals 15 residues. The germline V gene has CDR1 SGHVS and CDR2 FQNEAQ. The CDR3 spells CASSHSAGSSYEQYF. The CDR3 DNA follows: TGTGCCAGCAGCCATTCAGCGGGCTCCTCCTACGAGCAGTACTTC.

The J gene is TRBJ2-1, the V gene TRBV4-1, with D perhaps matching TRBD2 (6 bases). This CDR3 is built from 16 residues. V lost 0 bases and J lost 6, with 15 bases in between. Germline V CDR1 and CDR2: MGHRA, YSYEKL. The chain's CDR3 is CASSQEARLAINEQFF. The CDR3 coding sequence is TGCGCCAGCAGCCAAGAGGCGCGGCTAGCGATCAATGAGCAGTTCTTC.

CDR3 in DNA: TGTGCCAGCAGCTTTCCCCTAGCGGGAGTGGGCACAGATACGCAGTATTTT. Translation: CASSFPLAGVGTDTQYF. The V gene is TRBV7-9, the J gene TRBJ2-3, with TRBD2 matching over 10 bases. Germline V gene sequence: CDR1 SEHNR, CDR2 FQNEAQ (reference sequence). The CDR3 runs 17 residues. V was clipped by 3 bases and J by 1 base; unmatched bases: 7.

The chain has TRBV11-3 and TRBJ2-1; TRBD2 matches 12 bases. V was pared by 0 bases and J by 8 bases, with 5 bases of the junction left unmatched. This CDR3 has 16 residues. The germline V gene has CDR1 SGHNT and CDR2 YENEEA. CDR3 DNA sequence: TGTGCCAGCAGCTTAGAGACTAGCGGGAGAGCGTATGAGCAGTTCTTC. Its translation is CASSLETSGRAYEQFF.

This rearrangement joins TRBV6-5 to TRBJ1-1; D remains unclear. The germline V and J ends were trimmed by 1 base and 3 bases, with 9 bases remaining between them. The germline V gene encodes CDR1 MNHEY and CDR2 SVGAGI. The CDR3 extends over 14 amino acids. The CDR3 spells CASSYWEQDTEAFF. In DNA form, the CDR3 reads TGTGCCAGCAGTTACTGGGAGCAGGACACTGAAGCTTTCTTT.

The CDR3 here is CASSSSYGNSPLHF. CDR3 DNA sequence: TGTGCCAGCAGCTCTAGCTACGGAAATTCACCCCTCCACTTT. The chain carries TRBV11-3 and TRBJ1-6; D gene unclear. Per the germline V gene, CDR1 is SGHNT and CDR2 is YENEEA. The CDR3 is made up of 14 amino acids. V was trimmed by 4 bases and J by 7 bases, leaving 11 bases between them. The full variable domain, completed using reference TRBV11-3 and TRBJ1-6, is EAGVVQSPRYKIIEKKQPVAFWCNPISGHNTLYWYLQNLGQGPELLIRYENEEAVDDSQLPKDRFSAERLKGVDSTLKIQPAELGDSAVYLCASSSSYGNSPLHFGNGTRLTVT.

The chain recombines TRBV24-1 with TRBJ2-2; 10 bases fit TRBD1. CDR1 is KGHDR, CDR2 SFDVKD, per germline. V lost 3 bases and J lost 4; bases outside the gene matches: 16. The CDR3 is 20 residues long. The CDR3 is CATSDPVWDPGQGFTGELFF. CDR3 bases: TGTGCCACCAGTGATCCCGTTTGGGACCCGGGACAGGGGTTCACCGGGGAGCTGTTTTTT.

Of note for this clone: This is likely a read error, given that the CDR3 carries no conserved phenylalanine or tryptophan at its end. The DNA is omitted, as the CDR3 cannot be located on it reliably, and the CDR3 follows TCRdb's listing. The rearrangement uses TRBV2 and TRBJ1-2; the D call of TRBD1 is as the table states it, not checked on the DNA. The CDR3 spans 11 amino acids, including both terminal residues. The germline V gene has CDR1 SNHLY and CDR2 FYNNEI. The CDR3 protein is CASSGEDRSPL.

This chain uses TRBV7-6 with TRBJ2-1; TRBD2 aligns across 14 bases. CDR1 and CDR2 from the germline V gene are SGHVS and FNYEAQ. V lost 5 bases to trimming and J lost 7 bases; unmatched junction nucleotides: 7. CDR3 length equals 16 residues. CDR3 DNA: TGTGCCAGCAGCAAGACTAGCGGGGGGGCTTGGAATGAGCAGTTCTTC. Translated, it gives CASSKTSGGAWNEQFF.

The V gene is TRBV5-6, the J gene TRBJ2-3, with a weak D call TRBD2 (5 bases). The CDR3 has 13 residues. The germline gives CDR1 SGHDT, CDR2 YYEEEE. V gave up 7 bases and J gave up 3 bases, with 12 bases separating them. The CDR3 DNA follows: TGTGCCAGCGGAAGAAGGAGGACAGATACGCAGTATTTT. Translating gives CASGRRRTDTQYF.

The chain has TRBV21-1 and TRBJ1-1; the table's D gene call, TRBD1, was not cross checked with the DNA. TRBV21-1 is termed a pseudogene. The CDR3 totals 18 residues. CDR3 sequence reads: CASSKEGSGTGRNTEAFF. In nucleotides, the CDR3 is TGTGCCAGCAGCAAAGAAGGGTCGGGGACAGGGAGGAACACTGAAGCTTTCTTT.

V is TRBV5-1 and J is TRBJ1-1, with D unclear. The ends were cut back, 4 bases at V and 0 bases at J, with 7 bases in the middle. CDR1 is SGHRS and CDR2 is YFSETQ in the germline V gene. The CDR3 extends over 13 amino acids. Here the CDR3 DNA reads TGCGCCAGCAGCCTAATGCTGAACACTGAAGCTTTCTTT. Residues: CASSLMLNTEAFF.

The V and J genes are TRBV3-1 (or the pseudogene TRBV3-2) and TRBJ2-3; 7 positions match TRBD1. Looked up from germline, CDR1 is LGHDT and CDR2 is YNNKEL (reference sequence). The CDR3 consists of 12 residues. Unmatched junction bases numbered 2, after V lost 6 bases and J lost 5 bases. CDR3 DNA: TGTGCCAGCAGGTCAGGGGGAGATACGCAGTATTTT. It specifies CASRSGGDTQYF.

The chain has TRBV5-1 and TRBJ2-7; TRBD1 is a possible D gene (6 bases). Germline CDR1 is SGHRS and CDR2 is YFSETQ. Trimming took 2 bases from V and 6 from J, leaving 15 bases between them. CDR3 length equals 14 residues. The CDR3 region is CASSLGAGDGEQYF. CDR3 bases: TGCGCCAGCAGCTTAGGGGCAGGGGATGGCGAGCAGTACTTC. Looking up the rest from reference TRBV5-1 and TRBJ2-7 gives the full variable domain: KAGVTQTPRYLIKTRGQQVTLSCSPISGHRSVSWYQQTPGQGLQFLFEYFSETQRNKGNFPGRFSGRQFSNSRSEMNVSTLELGDSALYLCASSLGAGDGEQYFGPGTRLTVT.